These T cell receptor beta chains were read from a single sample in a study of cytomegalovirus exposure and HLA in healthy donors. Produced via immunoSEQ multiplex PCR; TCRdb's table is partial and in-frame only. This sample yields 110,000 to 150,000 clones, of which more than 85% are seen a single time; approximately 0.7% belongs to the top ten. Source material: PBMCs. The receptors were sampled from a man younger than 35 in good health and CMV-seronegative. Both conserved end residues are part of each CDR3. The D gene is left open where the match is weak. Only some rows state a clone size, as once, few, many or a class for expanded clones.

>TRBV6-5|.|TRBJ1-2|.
CATLQDPGFGYGYTF
TGTGCCACCTTACAAGACCCGGGGTTCGGGTATGGCTACACCTTC
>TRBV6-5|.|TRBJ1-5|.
CASSYRGGSGQPQHF
TGTGCCAGCAGTTACCGAGGAGGGTCGGGTCAGCCCCAGCATTTT
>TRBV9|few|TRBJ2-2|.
CASSVAGHLTGELFF
TGTGCCAGCAGCGTAGCTGGACATCTGACCGGGGAGCTGTTTTTT
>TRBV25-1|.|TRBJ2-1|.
CASSGREQFF
TGTGCCAGCAGTGGGCGGGAGCAGTTCTTC
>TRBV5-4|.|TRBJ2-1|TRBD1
CASRMTGSSYNEQFF
TGTGCCAGCAGGATGACAGGGAGCTCCTACAATGAGCAGTTCTTC
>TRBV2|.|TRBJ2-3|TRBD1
CASSSGQGSTDTQYF
TGTGCCAGCAGTTCGGGACAGGGGAGCACAGATACGCAGTATTTT
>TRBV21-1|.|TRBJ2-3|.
CASSSPRTSNTDTQYF
TGTGCCAGCAGCTCTCCCCGGACTAGCAACACAGATACGCAGTATTTT
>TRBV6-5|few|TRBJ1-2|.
CASSPTGLYGYTF
TGTGCCAGCAGTCCTACAGGGCTCTATGGCTACACCTTC
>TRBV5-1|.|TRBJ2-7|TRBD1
CASSSWTGGIYEQYF
TGCGCCAGCAGCTCGTGGACAGGGGGAATCTACGAGCAGTACTTC
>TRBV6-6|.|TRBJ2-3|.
CASTQRLDPDTQYF
TGTGCCAGCACCCAGAGACTAGACCCAGATACGCAGTATTTT
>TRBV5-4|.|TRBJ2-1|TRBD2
CASSLGGGSYNEQFF
TGTGCCAGCAGCTTGGGCGGGGGCTCCTACAATGAGCAGTTCTTC
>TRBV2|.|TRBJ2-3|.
CASRGTITPDTQYF
TGTGCCAGCCGAGGGACAATAACCCCAGATACGCAGTATTTT
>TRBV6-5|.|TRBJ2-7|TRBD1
CASSQRQGVAYEQYF
TGTGCCAGCAGCCAACGACAGGGAGTGGCCTACGAGCAGTACTTC
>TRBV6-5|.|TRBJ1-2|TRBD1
CASSYSGGINYGYTF
TGTGCCAGCAGTTACTCAGGGGGCATTAACTATGGCTACACCTTC
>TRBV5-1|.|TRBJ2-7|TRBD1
CASSLGMTGSPYEQYF
TGCGCCAGCAGCTTGGGTATGACAGGGTCCCCCTACGAGCAGTACTTC
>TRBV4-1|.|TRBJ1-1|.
CASSQDTATPTGIAFF
TGCGCCAGCAGCCAAGATACAGCAACCCCAACGGGGATTGCTTTCTTT
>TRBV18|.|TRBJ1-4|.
CASSLTATPNEKLFF
TGTGCCAGCTCCCTCACAGCCACCCCCAATGAAAAACTGTTTTTT
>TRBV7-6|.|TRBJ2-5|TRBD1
CASSFRDRDQETQYF
TGTGCCAGCAGCTTCAGGGACAGGGACCAAGAGACCCAGTACTTC
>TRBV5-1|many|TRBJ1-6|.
CASSLGQLFQNSPLHF
TGCGCCAGCAGCTTGGGACAGCTTTTTCAAAATTCACCCCTCCACTTT
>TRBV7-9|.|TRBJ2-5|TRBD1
CASSPRDRREETQYF
TGTGCCAGCAGCCCCCGGGACAGGAGGGAAGAGACCCAGTACTTC
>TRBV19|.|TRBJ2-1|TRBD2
CASSGRTSGRGYNEQFF
TGTGCCAGTAGTGGGCGGACTAGCGGGAGAGGCTACAATGAGCAGTTCTTC
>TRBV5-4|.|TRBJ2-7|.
CASSSGGVVGTYEQYF
TGTGCCAGCAGTTCTGGAGGGGTCGTAGGAACCTACGAGCAGTACTTC
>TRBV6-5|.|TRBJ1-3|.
CASSWHMQGSGNTIYF
TGTGCCAGCAGTTGGCATATGCAGGGATCGGGAAACACCATATATTTT
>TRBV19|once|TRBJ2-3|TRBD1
CAVARTGTGLTDTQYF
TGTGCCGTAGCTCGCACCGGGACAGGCCTCACAGATACGCAGTATTTT
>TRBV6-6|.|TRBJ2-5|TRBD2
CASSYAGGTSQETQYF
TGTGCCAGCAGTTATGCGGGAGGGACCTCACAAGAGACCCAGTACTTC
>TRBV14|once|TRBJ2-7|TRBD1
CASSQRDRDEQYF
TGTGCCAGCAGCCAGAGGGACAGGGACGAGCAGTACTTC
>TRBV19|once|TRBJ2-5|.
CPAGQETQYF
TGTCCGGCAGGGCAAGAGACCCAGTACTTC
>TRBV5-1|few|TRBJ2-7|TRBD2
CASSLVAGGAYEQYF
TGCGCCAGCAGCTTGGTTGCGGGGGGTGCCTACGAGCAGTACTTC
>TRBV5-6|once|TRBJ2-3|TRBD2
CASSFGLAGAIDTDTQYF
TGTGCCAGCAGCTTCGGACTAGCGGGGGCCATAGACACAGATACGCAGTATTTT
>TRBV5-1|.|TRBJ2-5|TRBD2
CASSLEGTSGGQETQYF
TGCGCCAGCAGCTTGGAGGGGACTAGCGGGGGGCAAGAGACCCAGTACTTC
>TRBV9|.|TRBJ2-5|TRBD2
CASSVEASGKETQYF
TGTGCCAGCAGCGTAGAAGCTAGCGGTAAAGAGACCCAGTACTTC
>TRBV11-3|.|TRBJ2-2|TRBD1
CASSGQGAGTGELFF
TGTGCCAGCAGCGGACAGGGGGCCGGCACCGGGGAGCTGTTTTTT
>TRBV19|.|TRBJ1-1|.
CASSIGGENTEAFF
TGTGCCAGTAGTATTGGGGGCGAAAACACTGAAGCTTTCTTT
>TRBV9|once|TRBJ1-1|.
CASSDTGRNTEAFF
TGTGCCAGCAGCGATACGGGGAGAAACACTGAAGCTTTCTTT
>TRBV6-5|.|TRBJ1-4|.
CASSYQGSNEKLFF
TGTGCCAGCAGTTACCAGGGTAGCAATGAAAAACTGTTTTTT
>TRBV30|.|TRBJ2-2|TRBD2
CAWSVWAGVRTGELFF
TGTGCCTGGAGTGTATGGGCGGGAGTAAGGACCGGGGAGCTGTTTTTT
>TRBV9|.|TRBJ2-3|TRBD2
CASGGTSNTDTQYF
TGTGCCAGCGGAGGGACTAGCAACACAGATACGCAGTATTTT
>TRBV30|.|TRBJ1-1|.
CAWSSWPGRNTEAFF
TGTGCCTGGAGCAGTTGGCCAGGGCGGAACACTGAAGCTTTCTTT
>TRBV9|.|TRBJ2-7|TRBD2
CASSVEAGGPWEQYF
TGTGCCAGCAGCGTAGAGGCGGGGGGGCCCTGGGAGCAGTACTTC
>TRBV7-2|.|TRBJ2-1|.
CASSLAAVLVVQFF
TGTGCCAGCAGCTTAGCCGCGGTCTTGGTTGTGCAGTTCTTC
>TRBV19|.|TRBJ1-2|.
CASSNRLGQIVGGYTF
TGTGCCAGTAGTAACCGACTCGGACAGATCGTGGGTGGCTACACCTTC
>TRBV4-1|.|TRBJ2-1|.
CASSQEIVGNEQFF
TGCGCCAGCAGCCAAGAGATAGTCGGGAATGAGCAGTTCTTC
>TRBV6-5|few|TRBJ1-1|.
CASSRLPTNTEAFF
TGTGCCAGCAGCCGACTTCCGACCAACACTGAAGCTTTCTTT
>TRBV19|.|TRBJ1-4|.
CASSIWGRVDEKLFF
TGTGCCAGTAGTATCTGGGGGCGCGTAGATGAAAAACTGTTTTTT
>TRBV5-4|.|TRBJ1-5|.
CASSFQGEQPQHF
TGTGCCAGCAGCTTTCAAGGGGAACAGCCCCAGCATTTT
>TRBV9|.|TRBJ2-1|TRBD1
CASSGPRGTEYNEQFF
TGTGCCAGCAGCGGCCCCCGTGGGACAGAATACAATGAGCAGTTCTTC
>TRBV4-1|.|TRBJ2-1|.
CASSQVDEQFF
TGCGCCAGCAGCCAAGTCGATGAGCAGTTCTTC
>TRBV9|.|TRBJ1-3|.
CASSPRGRSGGNTIYF
TGTGCCAGCAGCCCCCGGGGGAGGTCGGGAGGAAACACCATATATTTT
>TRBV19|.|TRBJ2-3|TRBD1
CASSNRDRGSDTQYF
TGTGCCAGTAGTAACCGGGACAGGGGGTCAGATACGCAGTATTTT
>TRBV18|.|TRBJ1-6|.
CASSPQQGGSSNSPLHF
TGTGCCAGCTCACCCCAACAGGGCGGTTCATCTAATTCACCCCTCCACTTT
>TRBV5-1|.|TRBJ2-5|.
CASSLGGGPEETQYF
TGCGCCAGCAGCTTGGGTGGTGGCCCCGAAGAGACCCAGTACTTC